These 10 T cell receptor beta chains came from one sample sequenced in a study of cytomegalovirus exposure and HLA in healthy donors. Primers for the PCR totalled 60 Vbeta and 13 Jbeta. Clones were sequenced by immunoSEQ multiplex PCR, and TCRdb holds only the in-frame ones, with some missing. The data contain 75,000 to 95,000 clones, about 63% of them singletons. Sequenced input: PBMCs. The source is a woman aged 25-40 years in good health and CMV-seronegative.

V is TRBV13 and J is TRBJ1-5; possibly TRBD1 for D (6 bases). The length of the CDR3 is 14 residues. Germline loops: CDR1 PRHDT, CDR2 FYEKMQ (reference sequence). Trimming stripped 0 bases from V and 7 bases from J, with 10 bases between. The CDR3 DNA is TGTGCCAGCAGCTTAGGGAGGGGGTGGCAGCCCCAGCATTTT. Amino acid sequence: CASSLGRGWQPQHF.

This sequence joins TRBV21-1 and TRBJ2-7; the table calls TRBD1, which could not be checked here. TRBV21-1 is a known pseudogene. CDR3 length equals 15 residues. Written as DNA, the CDR3 is TGTGCCAGCAGCAAAGCTAGGGACAGGGCCTACGAGCAGTACTTC. Translated: CASSKARDRAYEQYF.

This sequence joins TRBV15 and TRBJ2-1, with TRBD2 matching 8 bases. The junction had 8 bases not matched to a gene; V was cut back by 0 bases and J by 16 bases. The CDR3 covers 13 residues. The germline V gene encodes CDR1 LNHNV and CDR2 YYDKDF (reference sequence). In DNA form, the CDR3 reads TGTGCCACCAGCAGAGATAGCCAGCGGGGGAACTTCTTC. Residues: CATSRDSQRGNFF.

The genes are TRBV6-4 and TRBJ1-5, with a possible D match to TRBD1 (6 bases). CDR3 length equals 14 residues. The germline V gene has CDR1 MRHNA and CDR2 SNTAGT. Between the trimmed V and J ends, which lost 5 bases and 4 bases, there was a span of 12 bases. Here the CDR3 reads CASSPQGFNQPQHF. CDR3 DNA sequence: TGTGCCAGCAGTCCACAGGGATTTAATCAGCCCCAGCATTTT.

The chain is built from TRBV11-2 and TRBJ1-1; tentatively, D is TRBD1 (6 bases). In germline, CDR1 is SGHAT, CDR2 FQNNGV. The CDR3 sequence is 12 residues long. V lost 0 bases, J lost 7 bases, and 6 bases lay in between. The CDR3 here is CASSLDRGEAFF. In DNA form, the CDR3 reads TGTGCCAGCAGCTTAGACAGGGGTGAAGCTTTCTTT.

V is TRBV6-1 and J is TRBJ2-7; 13 bases map to TRBD2. The CDR3 totals 15 residues. CDR1 is MNHNS, CDR2 SASEGT, per germline. Germline trimming cut 2 bases from V and 2 bases from J; bases unmatched to any gene: 0. CDR3 protein: CASSETSGGAYEQYF. CDR3 nucleotide sequence: TGTGCCAGCAGTGAAACTAGCGGGGGGGCCTACGAGCAGTACTTC.

The V and J genes are TRBV7-2 and TRBJ2-1; 10 bases agree with TRBD2. The germline CDR1 and CDR2 sequences are SGHTA and FQGNSA. With V trimmed by 5 bases and J by 4 bases, 5 bases remained unmatched. The length of the CDR3 is 15 residues. CDR3 protein: CASSRPLAGYNEQFF. The DNA of the CDR3 is TGTGCCAGCAGCCGCCCACTAGCGGGATACAATGAGCAGTTCTTC.

The chain combines TRBV28 with TRBJ2-5; 7 bases fit TRBD2. Gene TRBJ2-7 matches the end of the DNA better, so the J call may be wrong. Germline loops: CDR1 MDHEN, CDR2 SYDVKM. This CDR3 has 16 residues. This chain's CDR3 is CASRPLGSAGQYEQYF. The DNA of the CDR3 is TGTGCCAGCAGGCCGTTAGGTTCAGCGGGGCAATACGAGCAGTACTTC.

The table lists this clone with a count of one. The chain is built from TRBV7-9 and TRBJ1-2; TRBD1 matches 7 bases. The CDR3 has 17 amino acids. The germline V gene encodes CDR1 SEHNR and CDR2 FQNEAQ (reference sequence). With V trimmed by 5 bases and J by 4 bases, 16 bases remained unmatched. DNA for the CDR3: TGTGCCAGCAGCGGCGGGACAGCGAGTGCTTTTAGCTATGGCTACACCTTC. It is translated as CASSGGTASAFSYGYTF.

V and J are TRBV18 and TRBJ2-7; TRBD1 aligns across 9 bases. This CDR3 spans 14 amino acids. J gave up 7 bases and V 6 bases, and 10 bases lay outside the gene matches. Germline values: CDR1 KGHSH, CDR2 LQKENI. The CDR3 region is CASSPGTGIGEQYF. The CDR3 DNA reads as TGTGCCAGCTCCCCCGGGACAGGGATCGGGGAGCAGTACTTC.